This T cell receptor beta chain comes out of a study of T cells in Graves' hyperthyroidism and ophthalmopathy (dated by TCRdb to between 2018 and 2021). Study-level background: Peripheral blood samples were taken at initial diagnosis, before any treatment was given. A discovery cohort of about a hundred patients, roughly 43 with Graves' ophthalmopathy and 55 to 60 with stable Graves' hyperthyroidism, was used to find distinguishing TCR V-J signatures. Prospective prediction of ophthalmopathy was tested in an independent validation cohort consisting of 18 to 20 hyperthyroidism patients and more than 15 patients who later progressed to ophthalmopathy. The 90 to 100 discovery patients were randomly divided into training and test sets at a 7:3 ratio. In addition, the study compared T-cell repertoires in thyroid tissue and in blood from six Graves' hyperthyroidism patients. Following sampling, methimazole starting at 30 mg daily was given to hyperthyroidism patients, and high-dose intravenous methylprednisolone was given to ophthalmopathy patients. The paper reports TCR Vbeta CDR3 sequencing of about 140 peripheral blood samples: 43 ophthalmopathy, about 75 hyperthyroidism and around 17 progressor patients.

Graves' hyperthyroidism was defined as stable when no progression to ophthalmopathy occurred over 18 months of follow-up. Hyperthyroidism patients were newly diagnosed, with disease duration under 2 months, and aged 18 to 65 years. Patients with uncontrolled infections, other autoimmune diseases, pregnancy or lactation were excluded. Clinical symptoms, serum thyroxine and TRAb, thyroid ultrasound, and orbital computed tomography formed the basis for the diagnoses. PBMCs were isolated from 7.5 to 10 ml of fresh peripheral blood by Ficoll-Paque density gradient centrifugation. Total RNA was extracted using Trizol reagent, and RNA quality was assessed on an Agilent 2100 Bioanalyzer. The paper as a whole reports these results and caveats: In validation, the model predicted progression to ophthalmopathy with approximately 71% sensitivity and roughly 75% specificity, a median of about 6.7 months before onset. Sample size was not statistically predetermined, and blinding of investigators to group allocation was not performed. Most expanded thyroid clonotypes (frequency above 0.001) were also detected in blood, a finding suggesting that blood repertoires may reflect thyroid immune responses. Ophthalmopathy was separated from stable hyperthyroidism by a 13 V-J signature model, with 85% to 90% sensitivity and about 84% specificity obtained in cross-validation and 80%/75% obtained in testing.

On this clonotype itself: There is no known antigen for this receptor. One end of the junction is discordant with germline, which a read error may explain.

TCR beta CDR3 regions were amplified from RNA transcripts. For the first round of RT-PCR on the TCR CDR3, the HTBI primer set was used together with the Qiagen OneStep RT-PCR kit. The libraries were constructed in a second round of multiplex PCR and then size-selected and purified. Sequencing of the libraries was done on an Illumina HiSeq2000 using paired-end 100 bp reads. Turning to the authors' computational methods: Raw data were processed with SOAPnuke, discarding reads with adapters, uncalled bases, mean Phred below 15, or no exact constant-primer or identifier match. COPE v1.2.5 was used to merge the high-quality paired reads, and each unique nucleotide sequence was defined as a clonotype. Clonotypes were aligned to IMGT TRBV, TRBD and TRBJ reference segments using MiTCR v1.1. Analysis was restricted to V-J combinations with a frequency above 0.0001, which covered roughly 99% of repertoires. A TCS score was defined as the ratio of F50 (clonal expansion) to E x V (chaos), with BLOSUM62-based TCRdist applied between CDR3 peptides within each V-J. Welch's t-statistics and random forest reduced just over 500 V-J features to about 13, which were used in a naive Bayes classifier (R e1071). TCRdb applied fastp at Q25 and MiXCR to the public reads, then kept only in-frame beta chains. CDR3 protein duplicates are merged, each entry listing the most common genes and DNA. The V and J calls follow TCRdb's processing rather than the paper's. A total of more than 600,000 distinct CDR3 sequences appear in this sample, roughly 17% of them only once. The ten largest make up under 9.5% of the sample.

CDR1 and CDR2 are drawn from the germline V gene (reference sequence): SEHNR, FQNEAQ. The CDR3 measures 13 amino acids from cysteine to phenylalanine. The only DNA kept is the CDR3, 39 bases in frame from the first base. The chain joins TRBV7-9 to TRBJ1-1; TRBD1 is a weak D gene call, 5 bases matching. The sample comprised blood. The source of this sequence is a man younger than 30 with Graves' hyperthyroidism. The bases are TGTGCCAACAGCTCCGCTGGGGGCACTGAAGCTTTCTTT. It translates to CANSSAGGTEAFF.